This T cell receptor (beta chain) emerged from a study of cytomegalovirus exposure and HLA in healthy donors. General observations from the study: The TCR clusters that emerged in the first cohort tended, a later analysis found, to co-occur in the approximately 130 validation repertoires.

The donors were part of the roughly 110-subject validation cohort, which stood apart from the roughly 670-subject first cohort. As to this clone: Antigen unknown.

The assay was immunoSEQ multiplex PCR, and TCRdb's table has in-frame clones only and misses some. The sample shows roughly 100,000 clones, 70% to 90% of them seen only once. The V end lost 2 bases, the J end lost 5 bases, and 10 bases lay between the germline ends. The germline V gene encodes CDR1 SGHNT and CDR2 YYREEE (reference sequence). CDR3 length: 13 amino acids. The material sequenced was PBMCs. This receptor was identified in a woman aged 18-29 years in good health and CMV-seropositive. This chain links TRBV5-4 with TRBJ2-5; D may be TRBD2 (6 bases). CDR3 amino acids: CASSFVGGETQYF. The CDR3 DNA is TGTGCCAGCAGCTTTGTGGGAGGTGAGACCCAGTACTTC.